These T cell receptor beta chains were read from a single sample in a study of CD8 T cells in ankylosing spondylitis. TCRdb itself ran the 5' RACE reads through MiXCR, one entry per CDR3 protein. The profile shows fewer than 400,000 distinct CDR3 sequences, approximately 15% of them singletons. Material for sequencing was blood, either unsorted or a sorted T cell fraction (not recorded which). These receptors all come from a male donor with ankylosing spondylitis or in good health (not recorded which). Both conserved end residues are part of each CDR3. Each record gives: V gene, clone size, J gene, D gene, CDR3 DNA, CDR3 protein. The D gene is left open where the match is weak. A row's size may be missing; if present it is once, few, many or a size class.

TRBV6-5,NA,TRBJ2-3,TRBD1,TGTGCCAGCAGTTCCTGGGACAGATACACAGATACGCAGTATTTT,CASSSWDRYTDTQYF
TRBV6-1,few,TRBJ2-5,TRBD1,TGTGCCAGTACCCACGCTCCGGGACAGGGCCAAGAGACCCAGTACTTC,CASTHAPGQGQETQYF
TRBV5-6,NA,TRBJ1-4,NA,TGTGCCAGCAGCTCTTCAGGGTCCGAAAAACTGTTTTTT,CASSSSGSEKLFF
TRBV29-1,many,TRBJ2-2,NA,TGCAGCGTTGGACCAACCTCAGGGGTTACAGCCGGGGAGCTGTTTTTT,CSVGPTSGVTAGELFF
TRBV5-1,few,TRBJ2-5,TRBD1,TGCGCCAGCAGTTTGGACAGGACGTTTCAAGAGACCCAGTACTTC,CASSLDRTFQETQYF
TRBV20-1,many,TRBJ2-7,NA,TGCGGACGGGACCCCGCCTTTAACTTC,CGRDPAFNF
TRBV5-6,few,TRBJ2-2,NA,TGTGCCAGCAGCTACCGCGGGTTCACCGGGGAGCTGTTTTTT,CASSYRGFTGELFF
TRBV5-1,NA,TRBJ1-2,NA,TGCGCCAGCAGCTTGGGGGCAGGACTTCTAAACTATGGCTACACCTTC,CASSLGAGLLNYGYTF
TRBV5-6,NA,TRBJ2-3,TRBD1,TGTGCCAGCAGCTCCCTCGTACAGGGGGCAGGCACAGATACGCAGTATTTT,CASSSLVQGAGTDTQYF
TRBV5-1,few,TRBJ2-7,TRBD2,TGCGCCAGCAGCTTCCGGACAGCCCTAGCGGGAGCTGAGTACGAGCAGTACTTC,CASSFRTALAGAEYEQYF
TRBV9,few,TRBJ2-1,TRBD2,TGTGCCAGCGGGGGGGACCAAGCCTACAATGAGCAGTTCTTC,CASGGDQAYNEQFF
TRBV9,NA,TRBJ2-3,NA,TGTGCCAGCAGCGGTACTTCTGGCAGCTACTACACAGATACGCAGTATTTT,CASSGTSGSYYTDTQYF
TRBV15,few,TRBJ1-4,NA,TGTGCCACCAGCAGAGATGGGGGCCCGGCGGAAAAACTGTTTTTT,CATSRDGGPAEKLFF
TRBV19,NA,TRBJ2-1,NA,TGTGCCAGTAGTATGCCCAGGGGCCTTTACAATGAGCAGTTCTTC,CASSMPRGLYNEQFF
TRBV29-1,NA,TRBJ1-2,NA,TGCAGCGTTGAGTCCCATTCCCGTATCTATGGCTACACCTTC,CSVESHSRIYGYTF
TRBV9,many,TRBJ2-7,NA,TGTGCCAGCACCGAAGGGACGGTCGCCTACGAGCAGTACTTC,CASTEGTVAYEQYF
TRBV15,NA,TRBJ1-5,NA,TGTGCCACCAGCACCGACACTACGGGAGCGCCCCAGCATTTT,CATSTDTTGAPQHF
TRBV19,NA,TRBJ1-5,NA,TGTGCCAGTACCCAACCGAATCAGCCCCAGCATTTT,CASTQPNQPQHF
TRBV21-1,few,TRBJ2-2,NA,TGTGCCAGCAGCAAAGCGATGGGGAACACCGGGGAGCTGTTTTTT,CASSKAMGNTGELFF
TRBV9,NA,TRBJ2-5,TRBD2,TGTGCCAGCAGCGGGGGCGGGGGGCGAGAGACCCAGTACTTC,CASSGGGGRETQYF
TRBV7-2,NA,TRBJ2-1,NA,TGTGCCAGCAGCGGTAGCCTAGGAAATGAGCAGTTCTTC,CASSGSLGNEQFF
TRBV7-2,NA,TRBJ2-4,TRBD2,TGTGCCAGCAGCCCGGGGGGGGAGTTTGCGACCAAAAACATTCAGTACTTC,CASSPGGEFATKNIQYF
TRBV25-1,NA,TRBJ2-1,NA,TGTGCCAGCAGATCGCAGGGTGACTACAATGAGCAGTTCTTC,CASRSQGDYNEQFF
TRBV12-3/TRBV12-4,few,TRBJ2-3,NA,TGTGCCAGCAGTTTAGCGGGGGGGCTATCAGATACGCAGTATTTT,CASSLAGGLSDTQYF
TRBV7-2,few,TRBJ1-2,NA,TGTGCCAGCAGCTTAGCTCTAACCTATGGCTACACCTTC,CASSLALTYGYTF
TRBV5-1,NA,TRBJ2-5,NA,TGCGCCAGCAGCTCGACTAGTCTAACTGGGGAGACCCAGTACTTC,CASSSTSLTGETQYF
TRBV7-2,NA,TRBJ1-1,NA,TGTGCCAGCAGCTCGGAAGTGAACACTGAAGCTTTCTTT,CASSSEVNTEAFF
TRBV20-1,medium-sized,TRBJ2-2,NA,TGCAGTGCTAGTCGGCCAGGGACCGCGAACACCGGGGAGCTGTTTTTT,CSASRPGTANTGELFF
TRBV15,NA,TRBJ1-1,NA,TGTGCCACCAGCAGAGATGTCAGGGGTGCGAACACTGAAGCTTTCTTT,CATSRDVRGANTEAFF
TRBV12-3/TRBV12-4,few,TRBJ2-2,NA,TGTGCCAGCTCTACACCCTTTGAAGGAACCGGGGAGCTGTTTTTT,CASSTPFEGTGELFF
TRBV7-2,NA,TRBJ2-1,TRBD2,TGTGCCAGCAGTTCAAGGGAGGGATATGAGCAGTTCTTC,CASSSREGYEQFF
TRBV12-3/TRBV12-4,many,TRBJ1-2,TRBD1,TGTGCCAGCAGTTGGACAGGGAAGGACTATGGCTACACCTTC,CASSWTGKDYGYTF
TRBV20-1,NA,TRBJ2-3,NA,TGCAGCGCACCCTCCTTTGATACGCAGTATTTT,CSAPSFDTQYF
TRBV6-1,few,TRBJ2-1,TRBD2,TGTGCCAGCAGTGCCCGGACTAGCGGGAGGGCGTACAATGAGCAGTTCTTC,CASSARTSGRAYNEQFF
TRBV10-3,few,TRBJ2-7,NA,TGTGCCATCAGCCCGCACAGGGAGGGGGGTGGAGAGCAGTACTTC,CAISPHREGGGEQYF
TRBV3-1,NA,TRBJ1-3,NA,TGTGCCAGCAGCGCTGAGCCCTCTGGAAACACCATATATTTT,CASSAEPSGNTIYF
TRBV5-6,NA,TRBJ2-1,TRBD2,TGTGCCAGCAGCTCCCTCAGGGGAATAGCGGGAGGCTACAATGAGCAGTTCTTC,CASSSLRGIAGGYNEQFF
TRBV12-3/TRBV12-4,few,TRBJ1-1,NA,TGTGCCAGCAGTTTAGAGGTTACAGAAGCTTTCTTT,CASSLEVTEAFF
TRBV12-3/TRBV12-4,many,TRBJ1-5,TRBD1,TGTGCCAGCAGCACGACAGGGGGCAATCAGCCCCAGCATTTT,CASSTTGGNQPQHF
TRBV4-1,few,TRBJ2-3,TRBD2,TGCGCCAGCAGCCAAGCCCCCACTAGCGGGGGGCTGTATACGCAGTATTTT,CASSQAPTSGGLYTQYF
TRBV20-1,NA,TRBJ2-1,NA,TGCAGTGCCCTCCGGGGTACCAGGTACAATGAGCAGTTCTTC,CSALRGTRYNEQFF
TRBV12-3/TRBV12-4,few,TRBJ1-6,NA,TGTGCCAGCAGTTTAGTAAGACAGGAGAATTCACCCCTCCACTTT,CASSLVRQENSPLHF
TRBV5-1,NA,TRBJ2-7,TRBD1,TGCGCCAGCAGCTCCAGACAGGGGGCTGACGAGCAGTACTTC,CASSSRQGADEQYF
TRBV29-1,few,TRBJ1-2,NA,TGCAGCGTTGATGAGGGTTCACCTAACTATGGCTACACCTTC,CSVDEGSPNYGYTF
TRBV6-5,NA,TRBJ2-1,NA,TGTGCCAGCAGTTACTCGCAGGGAAATGAGCAGTTCTTC,CASSYSQGNEQFF
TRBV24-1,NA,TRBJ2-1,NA,TGTGCCACCAGTGGGGGACACAATGAGCAGTTCTTC,CATSGGHNEQFF
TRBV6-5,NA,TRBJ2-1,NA,TGTGCCAGCAGTTACTCGGGGCAGTCCCTGCGCAATGAGCAGTTCTTC,CASSYSGQSLRNEQFF
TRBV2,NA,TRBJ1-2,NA,TGTGCCAGCAAGTGGGGGCAGAACTATGGCTACACCTTC,CASKWGQNYGYTF
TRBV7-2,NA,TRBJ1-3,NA,TGTGCCAGCAGCTTACCAGACAGCGACCTCTTATATTTT,CASSLPDSDLLYF
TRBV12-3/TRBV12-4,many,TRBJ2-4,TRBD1,TGTGCCAGCAGTTTAGGGGACAGAAACATTCAGTACTTC,CASSLGDRNIQYF
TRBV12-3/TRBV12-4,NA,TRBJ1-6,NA,TGTGCCAGCAGCCGCCCCGGGCAGCCTAATTCACCCCTCCACTTT,CASSRPGQPNSPLHF
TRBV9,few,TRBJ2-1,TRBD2,TGTGCCAGCAGCGTAGAGGAAGCGGGGGGGCCTAGTGAGCAGTTCTTC,CASSVEEAGGPSEQFF
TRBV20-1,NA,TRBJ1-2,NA,TGCAGTGCTAGAGATCGAGCTACAGGGATCTATGGCTACACCTTC,CSARDRATGIYGYTF
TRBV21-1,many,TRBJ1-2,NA,TGTGCCAGCAGCAAAGTTGTAAAGGCTAACTATGGCTACACCTTC,CASSKVVKANYGYTF
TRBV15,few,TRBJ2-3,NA,TGTGCCACCAGCGGACAGAGACTTGCAGATACGCAGTATTTT,CATSGQRLADTQYF
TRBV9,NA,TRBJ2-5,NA,TGTGCCAGCAGCGTAGTCTTTTCGGGTGGGTACCAAGAGACCCAGTACTTC,CASSVVFSGGYQETQYF
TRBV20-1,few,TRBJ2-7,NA,TGCAGTGCTAGAGAATCGGGCATTACTGCGACCTACGAGCAGTACTTC,CSARESGITATYEQYF